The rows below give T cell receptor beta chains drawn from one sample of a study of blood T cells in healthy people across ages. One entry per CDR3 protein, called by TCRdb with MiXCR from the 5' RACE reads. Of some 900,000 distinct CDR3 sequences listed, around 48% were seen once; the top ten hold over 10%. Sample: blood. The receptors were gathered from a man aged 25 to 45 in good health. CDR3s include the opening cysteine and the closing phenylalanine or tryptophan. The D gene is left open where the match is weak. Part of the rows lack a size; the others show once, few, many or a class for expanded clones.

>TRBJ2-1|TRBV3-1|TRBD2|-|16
TGTGCCAGCAGCAAGCTAGCGGGGGGCTTCTACAATGAGCAGTTCTTC
CASSKLAGGFYNEQFF
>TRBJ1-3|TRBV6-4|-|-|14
TGTGCCAGCAGTCACAGGGATTCAGGAAACACCATATATTTT
CASSHRDSGNTIYF
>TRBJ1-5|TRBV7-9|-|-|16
TGTGCCAGCAGCTTAGCGGGCAGCAATAGCAATCAGCCCCAGCATTTT
CASSLAGSNSNQPQHF
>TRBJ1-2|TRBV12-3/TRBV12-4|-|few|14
TGTGCCAGCAGTCCGGAGTTAGAAGTCTATGGCTACACCTTC
CASSPELEVYGYTF
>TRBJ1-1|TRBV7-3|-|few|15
TGTGCCAGCAGCTTAACCTCAGGAGAGAACACTGAAGCTTTCTTT
CASSLTSGENTEAFF
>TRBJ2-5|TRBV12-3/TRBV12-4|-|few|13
TGTGCCAGCAGCCCTGCGCCCCAAGAGACCCAGTACTTC
CASSPAPQETQYF
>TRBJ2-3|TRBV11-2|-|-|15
TGTGCCAGCAGCTTAGACCCCATACGTAGAGATACGCAGTATTTT
CASSLDPIRRDTQYF
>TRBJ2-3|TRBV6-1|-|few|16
TGTGCCAGCAGTGCCGGGACCTTGGAGGGTCCAGATACGCAGTATTTT
CASSAGTLEGPDTQYF
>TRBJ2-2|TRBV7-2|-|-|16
TGTGCCAGCAGCTTCACCGAGACCGCGAACACCGGGGAGCTGTTTTTT
CASSFTETANTGELFF
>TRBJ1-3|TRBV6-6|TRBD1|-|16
TGTGCCAGCAGTACTGGGACAGGGGGAGCAGGAAACACCATATATTTT
CASSTGTGGAGNTIYF
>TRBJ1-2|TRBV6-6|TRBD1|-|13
TGTGCCAGCAGAGCGGGGACAGGGGGTGGCTACACCTTC
CASRAGTGGGYTF
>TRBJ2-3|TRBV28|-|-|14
TGTGCCAGCGGGTTGGGCGGACTCACAGATACGCAGTATTTT
CASGLGGLTDTQYF
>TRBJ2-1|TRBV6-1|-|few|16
TGTGCCAGCAGTGGGCCAGACTTGAGCTCCTACAATGAGCAGTTCTTC
CASSGPDLSSYNEQFF
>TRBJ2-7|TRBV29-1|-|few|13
TGCAGCGTAGGGGGACGGAGCTCCTACGAGCAGTACTTC
CSVGGRSSYEQYF
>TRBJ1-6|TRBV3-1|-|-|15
TGTGCCAGCAGCCCCCGCGGGACATTCGACTCACCCCTCCACTTT
CASSPRGTFDSPLHF
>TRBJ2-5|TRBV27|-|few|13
TGTGCCAGCTCCTCTATCACTCCCGGGACCCAGTACTTC
CASSSITPGTQYF
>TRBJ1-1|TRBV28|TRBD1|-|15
TGTGCCAGCAGACCAAGGGACAGGCCTAACACTGAAGCTTTCTTT
CASRPRDRPNTEAFF
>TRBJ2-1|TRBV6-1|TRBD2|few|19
TGTGCCAGCAACCTAGCGGGGGGTCACTCATCATCCCGTTACAATGAGCAGTTCTTC
CASNLAGGHSSSRYNEQFF
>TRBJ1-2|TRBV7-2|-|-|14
TGTGCCAGCAGCCTAACCTCAGGGACTCGGGGCTACACCTTC
CASSLTSGTRGYTF
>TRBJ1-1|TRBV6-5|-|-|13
TGTGCCAGCAGTTACCCCGCATCCACTGAAGCTTTCTTT
CASSYPASTEAFF
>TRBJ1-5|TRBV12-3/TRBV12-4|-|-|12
TGTGCCAGCAGTTTCGGATATCAGCCCCAGCATTTT
CASSFGYQPQHF
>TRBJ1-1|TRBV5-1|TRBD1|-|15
TGCGCCAGCAGCTTGCTAGGGGGCACGAACACTGAAGCTTTCTTT
CASSLLGGTNTEAFF
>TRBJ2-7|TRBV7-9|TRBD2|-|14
TGTGCCAGCAGCTTCGGGACTACTTCCTACGAGCAGTACTTC
CASSFGTTSYEQYF
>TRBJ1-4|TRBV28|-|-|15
TGTGCCAGCAGTTTGGGAGGCGTTGCTAATGAAAAACTGTTTTTT
CASSLGGVANEKLFF
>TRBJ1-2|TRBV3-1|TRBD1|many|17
TGTGCCAGCAGCCAAGAAGACTGGACAGGGGGAATGGGTGGCTACACCTTC
CASSQEDWTGGMGGYTF
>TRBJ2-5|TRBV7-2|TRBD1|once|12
TGTGCCAGCAGCACGGGACAGGGGGCTGTGTACTTC
CASSTGQGAVYF
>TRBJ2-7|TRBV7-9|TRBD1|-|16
TGTGCCAGCATCCTAGAGGGACAGTCGGGTTCCTACGAGCAGTACTTC
CASILEGQSGSYEQYF
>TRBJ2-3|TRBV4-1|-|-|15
TGCGCCAGCAGCCAAGAATTCAGGGGTGCAGATACGCAGTATTTT
CASSQEFRGADTQYF
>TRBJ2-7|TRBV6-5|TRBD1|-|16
TGTGCCAGCAGTTACGGTCCGGGACAGGGGTTTTACGAGCAGTACTTC
CASSYGPGQGFYEQYF
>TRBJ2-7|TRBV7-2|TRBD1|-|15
TGTGCCAGCAGCTTAGTAGGCACAGGGGGTAGCGAGCAGTACTTC
CASSLVGTGGSEQYF
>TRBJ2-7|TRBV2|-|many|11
TGTGCCACGACAGTCGCCTACGAGCAGTACTTC
CATTVAYEQYF
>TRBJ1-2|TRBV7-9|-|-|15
TGTGCCAGCAGCTTAGTTGCCCCAGGACCCTATGGCTACACCTTC
CASSLVAPGPYGYTF
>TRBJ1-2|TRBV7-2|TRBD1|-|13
TGTGCCAGCAGCTTAAAGGGGGCTCATGGCTACACCTTC
CASSLKGAHGYTF
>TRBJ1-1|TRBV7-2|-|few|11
TGTGCCAGCAGCTCGAACCAGGGGGCTTTCTTT
CASSSNQGAFF
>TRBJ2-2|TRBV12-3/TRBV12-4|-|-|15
TGTGCCAGCAGTTTCAAGCAGCTAAACACCGGGGAGCTGTTTTTT
CASSFKQLNTGELFF
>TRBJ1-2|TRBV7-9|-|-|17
TGTGCCAGCAGCTTGGACCCCGGGCAGGGGCGGAACTATGGCTACACCTTC
CASSLDPGQGRNYGYTF